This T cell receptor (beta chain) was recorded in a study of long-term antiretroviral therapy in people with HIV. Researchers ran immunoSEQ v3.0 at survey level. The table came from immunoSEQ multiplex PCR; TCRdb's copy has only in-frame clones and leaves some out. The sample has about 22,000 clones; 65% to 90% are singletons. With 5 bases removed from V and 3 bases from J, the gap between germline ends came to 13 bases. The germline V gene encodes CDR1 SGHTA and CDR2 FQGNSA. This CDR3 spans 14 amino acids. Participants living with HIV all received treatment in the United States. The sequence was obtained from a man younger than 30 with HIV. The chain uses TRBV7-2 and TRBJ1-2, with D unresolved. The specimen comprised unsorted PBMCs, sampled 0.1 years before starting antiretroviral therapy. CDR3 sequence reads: CASSPTVADYGYTF. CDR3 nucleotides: TGTGCCAGCAGCCCAACCGTAGCTGACTATGGCTACACCTTC.